These 19 T cell receptor beta chains originate from one sample sequenced in a study of OX40 agonist ivuxolimab in advanced cancers. The table came from immunoSEQ multiplex PCR; TCRdb's copy has only in-frame clones and leaves some out. The sample has around 69,000 clones, 70% to 90% seen once. The material sequenced was CD4+ or CD8+ T cells sorted from blood, taken in a trial of the OX40 agonist ivuxolimab. Receptor source: an adult with an advanced solid tumor such as melanoma, head and neck, liver or kidney cancer.

CDR3 in DNA: TGTGCCAGCAGCCCCAGCGGGGATCGGACTGAAGCTTTCTTT. As protein: CASSPSGDRTEAFF. V is TRBV7-2 and J is TRBJ1-1; no reliable D call. Germline-derived CDR1 and CDR2 are SGHTA and FQGNSA. Deletions cut 5 bases from V and 5 bases from J, with 15 bases between. CDR3 length equals 14 residues.

The chain has TRBV2 and TRBJ1-1; a weak D match, TRBD1 (6 bases). CDR1 is SNHLY, CDR2 FYNNEI, per germline. Trimming left V 5 bases short and J 1 base short, with 17 bases between. The CDR3 loop spans 16 amino acids. CDR3 sequence (DNA): TGTGCCAGCAGTTCCGACAGGCCTGTGGGGAACACTGAAGCTTTCTTT. It yields the protein CASSSDRPVGNTEAFF.

This clone was detected only once. V is TRBV5-1 and J is TRBJ1-2; the D is unclear. This CDR3 spans 13 amino acids. Trimming shortened V by 4 bases and J by 3 bases, and 10 bases separated the two germline ends. The V gene's germline CDR1 is SGHRS and CDR2 YFSETQ. CDR3 in DNA: TGCGCCAGCAGCCTCACAGTAGACTATGGCTACACCTTC. It is translated as CASSLTVDYGYTF.

The CDR3 DNA is TGCGCCAGCAGCCAAGATACTAGGACGCAGTATTTT. The encoded protein is CASSQDTRTQYF. The V call is TRBV4-3, the J call TRBJ2-3, with D possibly TRBD2 on 5 matching bases. The CDR3 contains 12 residues. Germline values: CDR1 LGHNA, CDR2 YSLEER. V was shortened by 0 bases and J by 9 bases, with 7 bases between the two germline ends.

The J gene is TRBJ1-1, the V gene TRBV19; 8 bases line up with TRBD1. Germline V gene data show CDR1 as LNHDA and CDR2 as SQIVND (reference sequence). The ends lost 5 bases at V and 0 bases at J; junction bases unmatched: 5. The CDR3 spans 15 residues. The CDR3 coding sequence is TGTGCCAGTAGTCCCCGGACAGGGATGAACACTGAAGCTTTCTTT. Its protein product is CASSPRTGMNTEAFF.

This chain links TRBV2 with TRBJ1-2; 8 bases line up with TRBD1. V trimming: 5 bases; J trimming: 8 bases; junction bases outside the gene matches: 7. The CDR3 runs 13 residues. The germline V gene encodes CDR1 SNHLY and CDR2 FYNNEI. This CDR3 reads CASSQGAKGGYTF. For the CDR3, the DNA is TGTGCCAGCAGTCAGGGGGCGAAAGGGGGCTACACCTTC.

The chain's CDR3 is CASSRDRGAGELFF. The CDR3 DNA reads TGTGCCAGCAGCCGGGACAGGGGAGCCGGGGAGCTGTTTTTT. The rearrangement uses TRBV6-5 and TRBJ2-2, with 10 bases identical to TRBD1. From germline, CDR1 is MNHEY and CDR2 SVGAGI. The junction had 4 bases not matched to a gene; V was cut back by 6 bases and J by 6 bases. The CDR3 totals 14 residues.

The gene calls are TRBV5-1 and TRBJ2-2; D ambiguous. V was clipped by 0 bases and J by 2 bases, with 5 bases between them. Looked up from germline, CDR1 is SGHRS and CDR2 is YFSETQ. This CDR3 comprises 14 residues. The CDR3 DNA reads as TGCGCCAGCAGCTTGGCGACAAACACCGGGGAGCTGTTTTTT. It translates to CASSLATNTGELFF.

The gene calls are TRBV7-7 and TRBJ2-7; 7 bases map to TRBD2. V was pared by 3 bases and J by 0 bases, with 8 bases of the junction left unmatched. Germline assignment: CDR1 SSHAT and CDR2 FNYEAQ (reference sequence). The CDR3 extends over 16 amino acids. CDR3 region: CASSLTPGEGSYEQYV. CDR3 in DNA: TGTGCCAGCAGCTTGACCCCGGGGGAGGGCTCCTACGAGCAGTACGTC.

The J gene is TRBJ1-5, the V gene TRBV7-2, with D maybe TRBD1 (6 bases). Germline CDR1 is SGHTA and CDR2 is FQGNSA. CDR3 length equals 15 residues. The V end was cut by 2 bases, the J end by 4 bases, with 12 bases between. Here the CDR3 DNA reads TGTGCCAGCAGCTTACAACAGGGAGGGAATCAGCCCCAGCATTTT. It yields the protein CASSLQQGGNQPQHF.

The chain couples TRBV27 to TRBJ1-6, with D possibly TRBD1 on 6 matching bases. This CDR3 spans 13 amino acids. Between the trimmed V and J ends, which lost 6 bases and 6 bases, there was a span of 9 bases. The germline V gene encodes CDR1 MNHEY and CDR2 SMNVEV (reference sequence). CDR3 loop: CASRTGLNSPLHF. In DNA, the CDR3 is TGTGCCAGCAGGACAGGTCTTAATTCACCCCTCCACTTT.

The chain uses TRBV2 and TRBJ1-1; D remains ambiguous. This CDR3 has 14 amino acids. Trimming stripped 2 bases from V and 1 base from J, with 8 bases between. From germline, CDR1 is SNHLY and CDR2 FYNNEI. The CDR3 coding sequence is TGTGCCAGCAGTGAATTTAGGGCGAACACTGAAGCTTTCTTT. Translation gives CASSEFRANTEAFF.

The rearrangement uses TRBV6-1 and TRBJ1-4, with D perhaps TRBD1 (6 bases). Trimming removed 9 bases from V and 0 bases from J, with 11 bases in between. The CDR3 loop spans 14 amino acids. The germline CDR1 and CDR2 sequences are MNHNS and SASEGT. DNA for the CDR3: TGTGCCAGTTTTCGGACAGCAACTAATGAAAAACTGTTTTTT. Protein product: CASFRTATNEKLFF.

The chain employs TRBV5-6 and TRBJ2-2; 8 bases are a match to TRBD1. This CDR3 spans 16 amino acids. In germline, CDR1 is SGHDT, CDR2 YYEEEE. The ends lost 3 bases at V and 1 base at J; junction bases unmatched: 5. Here the CDR3 reads CASSSSGTGNTGELFF. CDR3 in DNA: TGTGCCAGCAGCTCCTCCGGGACAGGGAACACCGGGGAGCTGTTTTTT.

CDR3: CASSPGQGLGNTIYF. CDR3 nucleotide sequence: TGTGCCAGCAGCCCTGGACAGGGATTAGGAAACACCATATATTTT. The rearrangement links TRBV6-5 to TRBJ1-3; 8 bases line up with TRBD1. Looked up from germline, CDR1 is MNHEY and CDR2 is SVGAGI. V shed 6 bases and J 4 bases; nucleotides not matched to a gene: 8. This CDR3 has 15 residues.

This chain uses TRBV5-5 with TRBJ1-2; the D is unclear. The CDR3 consists of 15 residues. Trimming took 4 bases from V and 1 from J, leaving 14 bases between them. Germline loops: CDR1 SGHKS, CDR2 YYEKEE (reference sequence). This chain's CDR3 is CASSPSLGFNYGYTF. Here the CDR3 DNA reads TGTGCCAGCAGCCCTTCCTTGGGGTTTAACTATGGCTACACCTTC.

This chain links TRBV5-1 with TRBJ1-1; possible D gene TRBD1, 5 bases. Germline V gene data show CDR1 as SGHRS and CDR2 as YFSETQ. This CDR3 comprises 15 residues. Trimming pared 2 bases from V and 9 bases from J, leaving 20 bases between. The DNA of the CDR3 is TGCGCCAGCAGCTTCAACCTTCAGGGATATGAGAAAGCTTTCTTT. Protein: CASSFNLQGYEKAFF. The full variable domain, in which reference TRBV5-1 and TRBJ1-1 provide the parts outside the CDR3, is KAGVTQTPRYLIKTRGQQVTLSCSPISGHRSVSWYQQTPGQGLQFLFEYFSETQRNKGNFPGRFSGRQFSNSRSEMNVSTLELGDSALYLCASSFNLQGYEKAFFGQGTRLTVV.

The V and J genes are TRBV5-4 and TRBJ1-1; D call uncertain. Trimming stripped 4 bases from V and 6 bases from J, with 25 bases between. Germline V lookup: CDR1 SGHNT, CDR2 YYREEE (reference sequence). This CDR3 has 17 amino acids. The CDR3 sequence: CASSMLVGRLHVSEAFF. As DNA, the CDR3 is TGTGCCAGCAGCATGTTGGTCGGCAGGCTCCATGTTTCTGAAGCTTTCTTT. The full variable domain, in which reference TRBV5-4 and TRBJ1-1 provide the parts outside the CDR3, is ETGVTQSPTHLIKTRGQQVTLRCSSQSGHNTVSWYQQALGQGPQFIFQYYREEENGRGNFPPRFSGLQFPNYSSELNVNALELDDSALYLCASSMLVGRLHVSEAFFGQGTRLTVV.

A note on this clone: The junction and the germline gene differ at one end; a read error may be behind it. The rearrangement joins TRBV28 to TRBJ1-4, with D maybe TRBD1 (6 bases). Looked up from germline, CDR1 is MDHEN and CDR2 is SYDVKM. This CDR3 spans 15 amino acids. CDR3 amino acids: CASSLSGATNEKLFF. DNA of the CDR3: TGTGCCAGCAGCTTATCAGGGGCAACTAATGAAAAACTGTTTTTT.